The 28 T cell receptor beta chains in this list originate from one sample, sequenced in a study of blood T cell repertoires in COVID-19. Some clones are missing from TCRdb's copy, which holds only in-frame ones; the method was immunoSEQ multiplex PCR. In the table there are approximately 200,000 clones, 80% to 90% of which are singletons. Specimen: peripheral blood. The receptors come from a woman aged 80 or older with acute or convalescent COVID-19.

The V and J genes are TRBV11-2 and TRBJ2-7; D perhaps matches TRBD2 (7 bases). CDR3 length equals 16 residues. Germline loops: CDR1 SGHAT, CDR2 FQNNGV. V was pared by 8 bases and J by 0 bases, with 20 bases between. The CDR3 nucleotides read TGTGCCAGCGCTGTTAACGCGGGGGCGAGCTCCTACGAGCAGTACTTC. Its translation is CASAVNAGASSYEQYF.

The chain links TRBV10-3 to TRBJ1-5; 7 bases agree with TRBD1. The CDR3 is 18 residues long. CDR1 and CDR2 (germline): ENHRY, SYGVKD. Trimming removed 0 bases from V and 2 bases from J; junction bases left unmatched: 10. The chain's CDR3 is CAISESKIGGTGNQPQHF. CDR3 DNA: TGTGCCATCAGTGAGTCTAAGATAGGGGGGACAGGCAATCAGCCCCAGCATTTT.

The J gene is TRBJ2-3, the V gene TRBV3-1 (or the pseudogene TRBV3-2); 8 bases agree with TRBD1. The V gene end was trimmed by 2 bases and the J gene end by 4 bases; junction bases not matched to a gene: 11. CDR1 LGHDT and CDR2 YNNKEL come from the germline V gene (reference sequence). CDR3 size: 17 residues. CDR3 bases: TGTGCCAGCAGCCAAAGAAGGGACTCACAGGGGGCAGATACGCAGTATTTT. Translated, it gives CASSQRRDSQGADTQYF.

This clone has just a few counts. The CDR3 coding sequence is TGTGCCAGCAGCTTAGCAGCCGTCAATGAGCAGTTCTTC. Amino acid sequence: CASSLAAVNEQFF. The chain employs TRBV7-8 and TRBJ2-1; the D is unclear. V gave up 0 bases and J gave up 6 bases, with 6 bases separating them. CDR3 length: 13 amino acids. Looked up from germline, CDR1 is SGHVS and CDR2 is FQNEAQ. Based on the CDR3 plus reference TRBV7-8 and TRBJ2-1, the full variable domain is GAGVSQSPRYKVAKRGQDVALRCDPISGHVSLFWYQQALGQGPEFLTYFQNEAQLDKSGLPSDRFFAERPEGSVSTLKIQRTQQEDSAVYLCASSLAAVNEQFFGPGTRLTVL.

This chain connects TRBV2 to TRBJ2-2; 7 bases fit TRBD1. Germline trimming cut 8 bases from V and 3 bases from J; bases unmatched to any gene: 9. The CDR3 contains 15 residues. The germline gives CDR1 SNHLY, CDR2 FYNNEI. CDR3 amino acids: CASGGRGPYTGELFF. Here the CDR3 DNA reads TGTGCCAGCGGCGGAAGGGGGCCCTACACCGGGGAGCTGTTTTTT.

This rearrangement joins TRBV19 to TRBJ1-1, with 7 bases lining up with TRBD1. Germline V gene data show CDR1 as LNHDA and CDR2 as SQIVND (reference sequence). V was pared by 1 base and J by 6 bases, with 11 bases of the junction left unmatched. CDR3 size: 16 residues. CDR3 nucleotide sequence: TGTGCCAGTAGTATAGCCTCGGCAGGGGGTTTCCCTGAAGCTTTCTTT. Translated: CASSIASAGGFPEAFF.

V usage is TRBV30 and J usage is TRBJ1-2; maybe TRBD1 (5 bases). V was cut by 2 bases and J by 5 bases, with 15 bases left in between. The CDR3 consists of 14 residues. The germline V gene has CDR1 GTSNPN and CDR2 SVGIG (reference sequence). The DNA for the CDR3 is TGTGCCTGGAGTCCTCCCGGGACTGCTTATGGCTACACCTTC. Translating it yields CAWSPPGTAYGYTF.

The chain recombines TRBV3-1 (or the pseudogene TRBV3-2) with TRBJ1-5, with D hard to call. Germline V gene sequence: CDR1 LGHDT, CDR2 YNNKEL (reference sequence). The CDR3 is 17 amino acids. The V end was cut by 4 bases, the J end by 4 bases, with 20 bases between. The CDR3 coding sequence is TGTGCCAGCAGCCCACACTATTTGGTGGTTTTAAATCAGCCCCAGCATTTT. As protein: CASSPHYLVVLNQPQHF.

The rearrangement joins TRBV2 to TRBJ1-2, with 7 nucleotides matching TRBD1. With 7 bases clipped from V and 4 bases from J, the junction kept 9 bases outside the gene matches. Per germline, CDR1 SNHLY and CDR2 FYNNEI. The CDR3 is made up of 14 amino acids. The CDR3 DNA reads TGTGCCAGCATTGGGTTCAACAGGGGCTATGGCTACACCTTC. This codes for CASIGFNRGYGYTF.

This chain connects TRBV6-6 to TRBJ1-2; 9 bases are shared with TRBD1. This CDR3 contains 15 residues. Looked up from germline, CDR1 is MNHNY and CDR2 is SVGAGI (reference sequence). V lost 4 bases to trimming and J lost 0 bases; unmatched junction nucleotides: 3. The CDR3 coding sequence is TGTGCCAGCAGTTCGCGGACAGGGGCTAACTATGGCTACACCTTC. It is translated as CASSSRTGANYGYTF.

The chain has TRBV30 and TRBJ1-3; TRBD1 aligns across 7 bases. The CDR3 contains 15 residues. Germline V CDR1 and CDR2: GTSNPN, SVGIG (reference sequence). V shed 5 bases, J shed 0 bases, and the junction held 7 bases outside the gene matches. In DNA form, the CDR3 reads TGTGCCTGGGTAGGACAGGCCTTCTCTGGAAACACCATATATTTT. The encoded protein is CAWVGQAFSGNTIYF.

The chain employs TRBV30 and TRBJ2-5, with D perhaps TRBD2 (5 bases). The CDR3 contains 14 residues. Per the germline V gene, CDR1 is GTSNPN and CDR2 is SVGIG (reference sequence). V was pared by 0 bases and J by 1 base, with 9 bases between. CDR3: CAWSVGGFQETQYF. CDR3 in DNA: TGTGCCTGGAGTGTTGGAGGATTCCAAGAGACCCAGTACTTC.

CDR3 sequence reads: CASRTGGGPPNEQFF. DNA for the CDR3: TGTGCCAGCAGGACCGGGGGGGGCCCCCCCAATGAGCAGTTCTTC. V usage is TRBV27 and J usage is TRBJ2-1, with 8 bases matching TRBD2. The length of the CDR3 is 15 residues. Per germline, CDR1 MNHEY and CDR2 SMNVEV (reference sequence). V gave up 6 bases and J gave up 6 bases; unmatched junction bases: 10.

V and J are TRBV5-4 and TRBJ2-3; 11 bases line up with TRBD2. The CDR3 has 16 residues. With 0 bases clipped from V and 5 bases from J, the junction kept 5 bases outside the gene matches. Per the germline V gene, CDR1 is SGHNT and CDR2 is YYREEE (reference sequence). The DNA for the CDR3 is TGTGCCAGCAGCTTGGAAACTAGCGGGGGATTAGATACGCAGTATTTT. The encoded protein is CASSLETSGGLDTQYF.

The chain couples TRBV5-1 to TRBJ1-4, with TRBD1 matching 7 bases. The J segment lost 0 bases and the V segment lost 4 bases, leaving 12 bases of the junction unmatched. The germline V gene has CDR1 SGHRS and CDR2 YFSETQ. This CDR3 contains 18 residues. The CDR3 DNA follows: TGCGCCAGCAGCCCGAGAAATGACAGGGCTGCAACTAATGAAAAACTGTTTTTT. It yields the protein CASSPRNDRAATNEKLFF.

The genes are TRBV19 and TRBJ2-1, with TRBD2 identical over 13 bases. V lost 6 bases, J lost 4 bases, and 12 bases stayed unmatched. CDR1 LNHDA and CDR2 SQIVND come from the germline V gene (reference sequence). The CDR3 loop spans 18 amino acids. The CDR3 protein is CASSLGRLAGGKYNEQFF. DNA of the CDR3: TGTGCCAGTAGCTTAGGACGACTAGCGGGAGGTAAATACAATGAGCAGTTCTTC.

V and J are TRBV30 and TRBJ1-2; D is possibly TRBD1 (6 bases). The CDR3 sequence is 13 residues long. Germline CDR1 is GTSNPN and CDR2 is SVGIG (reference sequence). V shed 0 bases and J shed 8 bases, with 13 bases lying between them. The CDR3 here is CAWSVGGAGGYTF. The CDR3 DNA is TGTGCCTGGAGTGTAGGGGGGGCGGGCGGCTACACCTTC. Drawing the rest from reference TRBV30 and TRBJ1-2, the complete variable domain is SQTIHQWPATLVQPVGSPLSLECTVEGTSNPNLYWYRQAAGRGLQLLFYSVGIGQISSEVPQNLSASRPQDRQFILSSKKLLLSDSGFYLCAWSVGGAGGYTFGSGTRLTVV.

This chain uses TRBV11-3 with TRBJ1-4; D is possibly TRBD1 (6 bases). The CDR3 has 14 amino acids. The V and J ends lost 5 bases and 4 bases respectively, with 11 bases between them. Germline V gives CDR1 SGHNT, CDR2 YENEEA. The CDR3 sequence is CASSPGQNNEKLFF. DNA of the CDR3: TGTGCCAGCAGCCCTGGACAGAATAATGAAAAACTGTTTTTT.

CDR3 in amino acids: CAQGEYSYNEQFF. CDR3 DNA: TGTGCCCAGGGGGAATACTCCTACAATGAGCAGTTCTTC. This chain links TRBV30 with TRBJ2-1, with 7 nucleotides matching TRBD1. Unmatched junction bases numbered 4, after V lost 8 bases and J lost 0 bases. There are 13 residues in the CDR3. Germline loops: CDR1 GTSNPN, CDR2 SVGIG (reference sequence).

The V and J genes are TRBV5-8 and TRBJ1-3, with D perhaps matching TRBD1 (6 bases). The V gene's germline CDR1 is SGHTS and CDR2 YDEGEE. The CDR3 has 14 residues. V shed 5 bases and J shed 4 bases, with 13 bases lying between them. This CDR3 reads CASRHGTYGNTIYF. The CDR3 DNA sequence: TGTGCCAGCAGACACGGGACATACGGAAACACCATATATTTT.

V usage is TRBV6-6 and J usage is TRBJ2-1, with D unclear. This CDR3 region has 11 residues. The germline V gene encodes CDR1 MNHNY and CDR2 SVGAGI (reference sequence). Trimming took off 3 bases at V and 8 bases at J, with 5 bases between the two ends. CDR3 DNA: TGTGCCAGCAGTTATTCAGATGAGCAGTTCTTC. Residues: CASSYSDEQFF.

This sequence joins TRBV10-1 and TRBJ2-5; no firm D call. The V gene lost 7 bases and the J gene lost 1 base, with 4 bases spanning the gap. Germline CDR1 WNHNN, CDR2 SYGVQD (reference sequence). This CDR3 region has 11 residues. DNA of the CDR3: TGCGCCAGCACCCTCCAAGAGACCCAGTACTTC. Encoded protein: CASTLQETQYF.

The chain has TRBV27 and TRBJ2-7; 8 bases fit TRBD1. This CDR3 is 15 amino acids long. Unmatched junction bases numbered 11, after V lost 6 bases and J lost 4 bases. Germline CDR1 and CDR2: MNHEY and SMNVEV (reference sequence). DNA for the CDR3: TGTGCCAGCAGCCCTCCGGGACAGGAGATTTACGAGCAGTACTTC. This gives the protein CASSPPGQEIYEQYF.

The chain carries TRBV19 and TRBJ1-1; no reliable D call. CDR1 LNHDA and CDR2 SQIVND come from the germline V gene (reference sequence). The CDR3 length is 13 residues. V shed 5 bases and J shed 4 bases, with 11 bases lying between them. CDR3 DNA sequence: TGTGCCAGTAGTTTAGTGGCAACCACTGAAGCTTTCTTT. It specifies CASSLVATTEAFF.

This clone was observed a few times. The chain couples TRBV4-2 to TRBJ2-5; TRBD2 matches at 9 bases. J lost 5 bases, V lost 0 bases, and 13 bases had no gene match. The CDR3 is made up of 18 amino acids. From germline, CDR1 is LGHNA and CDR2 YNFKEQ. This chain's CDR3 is CASSQDGLGSGGRETQYF. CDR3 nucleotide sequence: TGTGCCAGCAGCCAAGATGGCCTCGGGAGCGGGGGGAGGGAGACCCAGTACTTC.

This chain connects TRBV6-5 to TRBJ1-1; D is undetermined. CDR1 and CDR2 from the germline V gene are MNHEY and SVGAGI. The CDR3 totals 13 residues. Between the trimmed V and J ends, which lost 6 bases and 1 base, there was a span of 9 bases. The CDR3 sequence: CASSSEGNTEAFF. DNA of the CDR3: TGTGCCAGCAGCTCAGAGGGGAACACTGAAGCTTTCTTT.

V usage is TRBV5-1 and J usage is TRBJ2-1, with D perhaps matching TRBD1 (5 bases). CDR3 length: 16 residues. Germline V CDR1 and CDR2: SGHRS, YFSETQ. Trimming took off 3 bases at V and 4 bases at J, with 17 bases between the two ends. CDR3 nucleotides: TGCGCCAGCAGCTCCATTTCGATCCAGGGTTACAATGAGCAGTTCTTC. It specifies CASSSISIQGYNEQFF. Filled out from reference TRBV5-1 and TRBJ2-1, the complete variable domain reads KAGVTQTPRYLIKTRGQQVTLSCSPISGHRSVSWYQQTPGQGLQFLFEYFSETQRNKGNFPGRFSGRQFSNSRSEMNVSTLELGDSALYLCASSSISIQGYNEQFFGPGTRLTVL.

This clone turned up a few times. CDR3 DNA sequence: TGTGCCTCTAGACTGGGGGGAACGAACACTGAAGCTTTCTTT. This codes for CASRLGGTNTEAFF. This sequence joins TRBV28 and TRBJ1-1, with D tentatively TRBD1 (5 bases). The germline CDR1 and CDR2 sequences are MDHEN and SYDVKM. The V gene lost 11 bases and the J gene lost 1 base, with 17 bases spanning the gap. The CDR3 totals 14 residues.